The rows below give T cell receptor beta chains drawn from one sample of a study of T cells in Graves' hyperthyroidism and ophthalmopathy. TCRdb recomputed calls from the multiplex PCR reads with MiXCR, one row per CDR3 protein. Of 490,000 or so distinct CDR3 sequences in the sample, 20% to 25% were seen once. The sequenced sample consisted of blood. All receptors come from a woman in her 70s with Graves' ophthalmopathy. Both conserved end residues are part of each CDR3. The order of the fields is clone size, J gene, V gene, CDR3 protein. Clone size is given for some rows only: seen once, a few or many times, or a class if the clone is expanded.

clone size: many
J gene: TRBJ2-7
V gene: TRBV7-4
CDR3 protein: CASSLGVGSVLEQYF

clone size: many
J gene: TRBJ2-7
V gene: TRBV7-2
CDR3 protein: CASSLVPGSAYEQYF

clone size: -
J gene: TRBJ2-5
V gene: TRBV28
CDR3 protein: CASSWVDSSQETQYF

clone size: few
J gene: TRBJ2-2
V gene: TRBV15
CDR3 protein: CATPLGNTGELFF

clone size: many
J gene: TRBJ2-3
V gene: TRBV12-3/TRBV12-4
CDR3 protein: CASSSLPPADTQYF

clone size: few
J gene: TRBJ2-5
V gene: TRBV7-3
CDR3 protein: CASSRTSEPQETQYF

clone size: many
J gene: TRBJ2-1
V gene: TRBV11-3
CDR3 protein: CASSLGGTNEQFF

clone size: -
J gene: TRBJ1-6
V gene: TRBV3-1
CDR3 protein: CASRSRGAYNSPLHF

clone size: few
J gene: TRBJ1-5
V gene: TRBV24-1
CDR3 protein: CATSDSGQGGGQPQHF

clone size: -
J gene: TRBJ1-1
V gene: TRBV20-1
CDR3 protein: CSARNRDRAYSTEAFF

clone size: many
J gene: TRBJ2-3
V gene: TRBV3-1
CDR3 protein: CASSPALLAGSTDTQYF

clone size: -
J gene: TRBJ1-5
V gene: TRBV28
CDR3 protein: CASRQGGMNQPQHF

clone size: few
J gene: TRBJ2-7
V gene: TRBV5-1
CDR3 protein: CASSLRGPYEQYF

clone size: few
J gene: TRBJ1-2
V gene: TRBV20-1
CDR3 protein: CSARHKQGYYGYTF

clone size: -
J gene: TRBJ1-1
V gene: TRBV19
CDR3 protein: CASSRGQGTTEAFF

clone size: few
J gene: TRBJ2-1
V gene: TRBV4-2
CDR3 protein: CASSQERTSGRGEQFF

clone size: many
J gene: TRBJ2-7
V gene: TRBV28
CDR3 protein: CASLGQDEQYF

clone size: -
J gene: TRBJ1-2
V gene: TRBV5-1
CDR3 protein: CASSPGRGPEGYTF

clone size: few
J gene: TRBJ2-5
V gene: TRBV30
CDR3 protein: CAWSVGTSGRATETQYF

clone size: few
J gene: TRBJ2-5
V gene: TRBV20-1
CDR3 protein: CSARGDSLQETQYF

clone size: few
J gene: TRBJ1-4
V gene: TRBV3-1
CDR3 protein: CASSQVFGVGEKLFF

clone size: -
J gene: TRBJ2-3
V gene: TRBV27
CDR3 protein: CASSHATTDTQYF

clone size: -
J gene: TRBJ2-7
V gene: TRBV28
CDR3 protein: CASSAEGQTYEQYF

clone size: many
J gene: TRBJ1-1
V gene: TRBV27
CDR3 protein: CASSDSDNTEAFF

clone size: -
J gene: TRBJ2-2
V gene: TRBV5-4
CDR3 protein: CASSSVLAPGELFF

clone size: few
J gene: TRBJ1-3
V gene: TRBV3-1
CDR3 protein: CASSPSFGNTIYF

clone size: -
J gene: TRBJ2-1
V gene: TRBV3-1
CDR3 protein: CASSHQREAAEQFF

clone size: -
J gene: TRBJ2-1
V gene: TRBV6-1
CDR3 protein: CASSPLGGAVNEQFF

clone size: few
J gene: TRBJ1-3
V gene: TRBV7-3
CDR3 protein: CASSSGPGRGNTIYF

clone size: few
J gene: TRBJ1-1
V gene: TRBV9
CDR3 protein: CASSAAVNTEAFF

clone size: -
J gene: TRBJ2-5
V gene: TRBV6-7
CDR3 protein: CASSYSIGKETQYF

clone size: -
J gene: TRBJ2-2
V gene: TRBV4-3
CDR3 protein: CASSRQGARNTGELFF

clone size: -
J gene: TRBJ2-5
V gene: TRBV7-2
CDR3 protein: CASSSVWETQYF

clone size: few
J gene: TRBJ2-3
V gene: TRBV20-1
CDR3 protein: CSVGKITDTQYF

clone size: many
J gene: TRBJ2-1
V gene: TRBV28
CDR3 protein: CASSPGTGVYNEQFF

clone size: many
J gene: TRBJ2-5
V gene: TRBV12-3/TRBV12-4
CDR3 protein: CASSTRPTRGETQYF

clone size: -
J gene: TRBJ1-3
V gene: TRBV3-1
CDR3 protein: CASSQHSKESGNTIYF

clone size: -
J gene: TRBJ2-7
V gene: TRBV6-1
CDR3 protein: CASSKQGAYEQYF

clone size: -
J gene: TRBJ2-1
V gene: TRBV6-1
CDR3 protein: CASSPGWGSYNEQFF

clone size: few
J gene: TRBJ2-5
V gene: TRBV7-3
CDR3 protein: CASSYGGSFKETQYF

clone size: -
J gene: TRBJ2-1
V gene: TRBV11-3
CDR3 protein: CASSLPTAGEQFF

clone size: few
J gene: TRBJ1-2
V gene: TRBV12-3/TRBV12-4
CDR3 protein: CASSPSGSNYGYTF

clone size: many
J gene: TRBJ1-6
V gene: TRBV2
CDR3 protein: CASSDRRVGNSPLHF

clone size: many
J gene: TRBJ2-7
V gene: TRBV28
CDR3 protein: CASSPPGQYHEQYF